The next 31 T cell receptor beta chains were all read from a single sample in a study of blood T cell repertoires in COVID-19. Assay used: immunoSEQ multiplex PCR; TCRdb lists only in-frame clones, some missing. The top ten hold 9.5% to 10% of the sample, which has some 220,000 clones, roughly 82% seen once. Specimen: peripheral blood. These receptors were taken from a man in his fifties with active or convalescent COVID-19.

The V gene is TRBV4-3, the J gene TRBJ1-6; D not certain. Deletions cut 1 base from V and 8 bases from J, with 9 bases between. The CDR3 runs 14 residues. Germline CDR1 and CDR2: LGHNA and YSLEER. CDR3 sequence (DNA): TGCGCCAGCAGCCAAGTCAACAGAGATTCACCCCTCCACTTT. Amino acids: CASSQVNRDSPLHF.

Here the CDR3 DNA reads TGTGCCAGCATGGCGGAGGGCGGGGATACGCAGTATTTT. It translates to CASMAEGGDTQYF. The chain recombines TRBV7-9 with TRBJ2-3; weak D call: TRBD2 (6 bases). The CDR3 is made up of 13 amino acids. CDR1 is SEHNR, CDR2 FQNEAQ, per germline (reference sequence). V dropped 7 bases and J dropped 6 bases, with 14 bases sitting between them. Complete variable domain (other parts from reference TRBV7-9 and TRBJ2-3): DTGVSQNPRHKITKRGQNVTFRCDPISEHNRLYWYRQTLGQGPEFLTYFQNEAQLEKSRLLSDRFSAERPKGSFSTLEIQRTEQGDSAMYLCASMAEGGDTQYFGPGTRLTVL.

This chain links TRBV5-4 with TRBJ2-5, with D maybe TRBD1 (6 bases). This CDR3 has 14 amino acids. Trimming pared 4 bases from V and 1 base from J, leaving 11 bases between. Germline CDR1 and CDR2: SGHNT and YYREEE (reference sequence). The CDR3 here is CASSLGQPQETQYF. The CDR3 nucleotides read TGTGCCAGCAGCCTCGGACAGCCCCAAGAGACCCAGTACTTC. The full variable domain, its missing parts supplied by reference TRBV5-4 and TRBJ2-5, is ETGVTQSPTHLIKTRGQQVTLRCSSQSGHNTVSWYQQALGQGPQFIFQYYREEENGRGNFPPRFSGLQFPNYSSELNVNALELDDSALYLCASSLGQPQETQYFGPGTRLLVL.

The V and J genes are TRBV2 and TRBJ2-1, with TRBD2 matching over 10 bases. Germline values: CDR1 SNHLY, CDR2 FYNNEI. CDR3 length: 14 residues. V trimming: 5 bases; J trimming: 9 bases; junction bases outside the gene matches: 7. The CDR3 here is CASSRASGGGEQFF. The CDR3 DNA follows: TGTGCCAGCAGTAGGGCTAGCGGGGGTGGTGAGCAGTTCTTC. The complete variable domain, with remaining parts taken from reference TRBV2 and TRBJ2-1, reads EPEVTQTPSHQVTQMGQEVILRCVPISNHLYFYWYRQILGQKVEFLVSFYNNEISEKSEIFDDQFSVERPDGSNFTLKIRSTKLEDSAMYFCASSRASGGGEQFFGPGTRLTVL.

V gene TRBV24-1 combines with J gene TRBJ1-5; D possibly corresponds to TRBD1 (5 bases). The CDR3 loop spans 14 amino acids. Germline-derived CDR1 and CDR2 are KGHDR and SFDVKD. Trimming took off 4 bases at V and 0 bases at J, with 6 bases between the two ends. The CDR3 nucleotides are TGTGCCACCAGTGACAGGGATAGCAATCAGCCCCAGCATTTT. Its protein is CATSDRDSNQPQHF.

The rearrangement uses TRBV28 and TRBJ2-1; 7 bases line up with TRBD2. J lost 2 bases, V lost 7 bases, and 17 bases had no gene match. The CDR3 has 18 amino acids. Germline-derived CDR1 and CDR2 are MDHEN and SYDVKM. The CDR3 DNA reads TGTGCCAGCACCAAGAGGGCCACGGGAGGCAAAACCTACAATGAGCAGTTCTTC. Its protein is CASTKRATGGKTYNEQFF.

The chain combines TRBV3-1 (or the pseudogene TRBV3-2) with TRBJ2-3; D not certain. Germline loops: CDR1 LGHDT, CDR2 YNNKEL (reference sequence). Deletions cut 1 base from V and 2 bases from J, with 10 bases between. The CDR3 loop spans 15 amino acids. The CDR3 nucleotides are TGTGCCAGCAGCCAAGGAGGTGGCACCACAGATACGCAGTATTTT. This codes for CASSQGGGTTDTQYF.

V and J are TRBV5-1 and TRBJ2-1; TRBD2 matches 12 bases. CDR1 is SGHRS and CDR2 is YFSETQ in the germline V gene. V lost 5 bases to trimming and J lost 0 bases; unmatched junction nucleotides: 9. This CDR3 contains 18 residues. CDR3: CASSRRLAGGPSYNEQFF. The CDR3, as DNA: TGCGCCAGCAGTCGAAGGCTAGCGGGAGGGCCCTCCTACAATGAGCAGTTCTTC.

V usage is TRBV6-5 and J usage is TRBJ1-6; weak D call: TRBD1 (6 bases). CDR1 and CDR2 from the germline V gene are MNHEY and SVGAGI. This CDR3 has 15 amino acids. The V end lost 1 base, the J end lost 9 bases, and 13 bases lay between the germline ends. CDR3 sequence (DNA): TGTGCCAGCAGTTACTACGCAGGGGATGGTTCACCCCTCCACTTT. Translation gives CASSYYAGDGSPLHF.

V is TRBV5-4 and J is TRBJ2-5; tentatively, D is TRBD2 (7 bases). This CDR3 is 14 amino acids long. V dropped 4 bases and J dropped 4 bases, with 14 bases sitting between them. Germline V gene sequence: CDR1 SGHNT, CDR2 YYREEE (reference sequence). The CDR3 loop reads CASSSGGAGETQYF. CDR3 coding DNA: TGTGCCAGCAGCAGTGGGGGGGCTGGAGAGACCCAGTACTTC. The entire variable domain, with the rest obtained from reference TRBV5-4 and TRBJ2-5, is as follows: ETGVTQSPTHLIKTRGQQVTLRCSSQSGHNTVSWYQQALGQGPQFIFQYYREEENGRGNFPPRFSGLQFPNYSSELNVNALELDDSALYLCASSSGGAGETQYFGPGTRLLVL.

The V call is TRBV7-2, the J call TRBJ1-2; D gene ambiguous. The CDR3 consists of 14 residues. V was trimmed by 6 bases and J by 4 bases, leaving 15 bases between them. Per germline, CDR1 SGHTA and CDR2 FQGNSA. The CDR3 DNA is TGTGCCAGCAGTCCTGGTGAGGGTCGCTATGGCTACACCTTC. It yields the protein CASSPGEGRYGYTF.

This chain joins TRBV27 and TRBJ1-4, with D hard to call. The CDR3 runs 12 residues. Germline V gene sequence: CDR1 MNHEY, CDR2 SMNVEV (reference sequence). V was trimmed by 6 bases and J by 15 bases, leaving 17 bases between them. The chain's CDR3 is CASSHWPGRLFF. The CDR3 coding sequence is TGTGCCAGCAGCCACTGGCCGGGAAGGTTGTTTTTT.

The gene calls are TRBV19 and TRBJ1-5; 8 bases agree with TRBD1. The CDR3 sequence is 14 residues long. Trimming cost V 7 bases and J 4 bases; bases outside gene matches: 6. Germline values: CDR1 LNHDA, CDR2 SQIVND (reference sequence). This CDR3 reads CASNRDRTNQPQHF. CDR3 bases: TGTGCCAGTAACCGGGACAGGACAAATCAGCCCCAGCATTTT.

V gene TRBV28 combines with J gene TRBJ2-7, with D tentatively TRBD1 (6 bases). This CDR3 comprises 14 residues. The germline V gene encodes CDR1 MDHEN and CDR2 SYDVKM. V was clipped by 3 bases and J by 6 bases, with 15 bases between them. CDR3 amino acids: CASSFTGIIAEQYF. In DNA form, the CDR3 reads TGTGCCAGCAGTTTTACAGGGATAATTGCCGAGCAGTACTTC.

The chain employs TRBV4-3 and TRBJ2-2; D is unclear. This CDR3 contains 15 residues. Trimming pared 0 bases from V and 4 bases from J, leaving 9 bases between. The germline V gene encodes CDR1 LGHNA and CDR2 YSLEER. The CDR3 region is CASSQDRGFTGELFF. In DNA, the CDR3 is TGCGCCAGCAGCCAAGATCGTGGCTTCACCGGGGAGCTGTTTTTT.

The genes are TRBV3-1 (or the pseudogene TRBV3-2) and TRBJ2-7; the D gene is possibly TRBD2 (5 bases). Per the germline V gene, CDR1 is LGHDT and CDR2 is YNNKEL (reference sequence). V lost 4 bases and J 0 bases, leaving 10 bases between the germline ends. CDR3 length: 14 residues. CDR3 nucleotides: TGTGCCAGCAGCCCGCGGGTTTCCTCCTACGAGCAGTACGTC. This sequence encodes CASSPRVSSYEQYV.

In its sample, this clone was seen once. CDR3 protein: CSASSGAYEQYV. CDR3 sequence (DNA): TGCAGTGCTAGTAGCGGGGCCTACGAGCAGTACGTC. The chain couples TRBV20-1 to TRBJ2-7, with TRBD2 matching 8 bases. Germline CDR1 is DFQATT and CDR2 is SNEGSKA (reference sequence). The CDR3 sequence is 12 residues long. Germline trimming cut 3 bases from V and 2 bases from J; bases unmatched to any gene: 0.

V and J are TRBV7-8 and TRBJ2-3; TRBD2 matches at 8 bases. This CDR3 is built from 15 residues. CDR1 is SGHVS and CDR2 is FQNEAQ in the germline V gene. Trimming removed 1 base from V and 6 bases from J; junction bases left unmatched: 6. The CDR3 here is CASSLGPGLGDTQYF. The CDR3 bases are TGTGCCAGCAGCTTAGGACCGGGACTAGGTGATACGCAGTATTTT.

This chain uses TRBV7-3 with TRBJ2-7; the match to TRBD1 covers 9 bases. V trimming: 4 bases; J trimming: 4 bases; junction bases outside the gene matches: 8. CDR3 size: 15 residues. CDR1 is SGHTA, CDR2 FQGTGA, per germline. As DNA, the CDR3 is TGTGCCAGCAGCTCCTTAGGGACAGGGAGTTACGAGCAGTACGTC. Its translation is CASSSLGTGSYEQYV.

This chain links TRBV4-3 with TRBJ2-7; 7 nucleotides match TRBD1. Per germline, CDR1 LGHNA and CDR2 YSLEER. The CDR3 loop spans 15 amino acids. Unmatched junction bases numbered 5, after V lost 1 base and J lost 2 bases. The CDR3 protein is CASSQGTGATYEQYF. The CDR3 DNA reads TGCGCCAGCAGCCAAGGAACAGGGGCTACCTACGAGCAGTACTTC.

The CDR3 region is CASSLNSGSGEKLFF. The CDR3 coding sequence is TGCGCCAGCAGCCTGAACTCAGGGTCCGGCGAAAAACTGTTTTTT. V gene TRBV5-1 combines with J gene TRBJ1-4; tentatively, D is TRBD1 (5 bases). This CDR3 is built from 15 residues. V lost 4 bases and J 8 bases, leaving 18 bases between the germline ends. In germline, CDR1 is SGHRS, CDR2 YFSETQ.

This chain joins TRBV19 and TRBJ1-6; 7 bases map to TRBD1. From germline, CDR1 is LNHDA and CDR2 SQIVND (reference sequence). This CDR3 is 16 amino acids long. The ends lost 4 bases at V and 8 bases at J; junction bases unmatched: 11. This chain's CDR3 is CASSKRTGRGDSPLHF. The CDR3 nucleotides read TGTGCCAGTAGTAAACGGACAGGCCGCGGGGATTCACCCCTCCACTTT.

The CDR3 bases are TGTGCCAGCAGCTTAGCGGGAGGGCCCTACGAGCAGTACTTC. Protein: CASSLAGGPYEQYF. This chain joins TRBV7-2 and TRBJ2-7; 7 bases line up with TRBD2. The CDR3 is 14 residues long. Germline V lookup: CDR1 SGHTA, CDR2 FQGNSA. With 0 bases clipped from V and 2 bases from J, the junction kept 1 base outside the gene matches.

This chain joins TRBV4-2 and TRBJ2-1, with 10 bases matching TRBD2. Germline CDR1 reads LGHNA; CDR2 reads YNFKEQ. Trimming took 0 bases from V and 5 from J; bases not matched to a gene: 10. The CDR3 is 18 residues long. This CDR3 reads CASSQDEASGGQDNEQFF. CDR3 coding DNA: TGTGCCAGCAGCCAAGATGAGGCTAGCGGGGGCCAAGACAATGAGCAGTTCTTC.

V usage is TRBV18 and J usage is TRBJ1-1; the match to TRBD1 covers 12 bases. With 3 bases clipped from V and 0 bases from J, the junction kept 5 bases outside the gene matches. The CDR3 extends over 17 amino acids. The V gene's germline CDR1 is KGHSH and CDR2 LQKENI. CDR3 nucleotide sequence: TGTGCCAGCTCACCTGGGACAGGGGGCCTCATGAACACTGAAGCTTTCTTT. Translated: CASSPGTGGLMNTEAFF.

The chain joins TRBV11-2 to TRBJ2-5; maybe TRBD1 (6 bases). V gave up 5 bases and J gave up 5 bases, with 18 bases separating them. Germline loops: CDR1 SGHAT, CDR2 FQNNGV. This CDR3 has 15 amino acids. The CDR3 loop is CASSHHAGDGETQYF. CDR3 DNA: TGTGCCAGCAGCCATCATGCAGGGGATGGGGAGACCCAGTACTTC.

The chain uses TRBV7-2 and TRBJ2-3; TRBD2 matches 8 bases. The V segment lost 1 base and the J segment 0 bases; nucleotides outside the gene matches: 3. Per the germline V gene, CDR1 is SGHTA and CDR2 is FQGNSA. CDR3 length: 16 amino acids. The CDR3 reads CASSLVLAGSTDTQYF. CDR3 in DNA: TGTGCCAGCAGCTTAGTCCTAGCGGGTAGCACAGATACGCAGTATTTT.

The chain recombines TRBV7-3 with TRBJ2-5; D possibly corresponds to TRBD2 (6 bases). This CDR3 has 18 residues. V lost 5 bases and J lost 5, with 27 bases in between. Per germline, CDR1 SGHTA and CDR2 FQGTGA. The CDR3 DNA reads TGTGCCAGCAGCCCGACACGAGAGACTAGGACCACATCTGAGACCCAGTACTTC. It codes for CASSPTRETRTTSETQYF.

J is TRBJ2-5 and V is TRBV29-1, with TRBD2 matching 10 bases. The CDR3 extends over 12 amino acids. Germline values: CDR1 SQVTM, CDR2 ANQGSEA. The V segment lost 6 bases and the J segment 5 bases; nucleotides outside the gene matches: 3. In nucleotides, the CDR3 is TGCAGCGTGTCTAGCGGGAGCGAGACCCAGTACTTC. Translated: CSVSSGSETQYF.

CDR3: CASSILGQGETQYF. The CDR3 nucleotides are TGCGCCAGCAGCATACTGGGACAGGGAGAGACCCAGTACTTC. The chain joins TRBV5-1 to TRBJ2-5; 9 bases fit TRBD1. The CDR3 sequence is 14 residues long. V lost 4 bases and J lost 4; bases outside the gene matches: 5. CDR1 is SGHRS, CDR2 YFSETQ, per germline.

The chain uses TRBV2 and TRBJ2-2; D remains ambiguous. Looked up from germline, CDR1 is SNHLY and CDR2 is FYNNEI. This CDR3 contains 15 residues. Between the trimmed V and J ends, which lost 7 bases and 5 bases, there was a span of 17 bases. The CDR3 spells CASILGARLTGELFF. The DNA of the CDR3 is TGTGCCAGCATTCTCGGAGCCCGCTTGACCGGGGAGCTGTTTTTT. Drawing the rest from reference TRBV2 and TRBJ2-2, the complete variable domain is EPEVTQTPSHQVTQMGQEVILRCVPISNHLYFYWYRQILGQKVEFLVSFYNNEISEKSEIFDDQFSVERPDGSNFTLKIRSTKLEDSAMYFCASILGARLTGELFFGEGSRLTVL.